A single TCR beta chain is shown here with its context. What it binds is not known. Regarding treatment: 15 Gy SBRT to primary tumor, nephrectomy 4 weeks later. Nephrectomy followed 15 Gy stereotactic body radiation by 4 weeks. Clear cell pathology was present in this patient's renal cell carcinoma. The sample is drawn from a study of radiation and T cells in renal cell carcinoma. Generated by immunoSEQ multiplex PCR, the TCRdb table keeps only in-frame clones and is missing some. The sample includes almost 9,500 clones, over 55% of them seen just once. CDR3 size: 12 residues. Between the trimmed V and J ends, which lost 5 bases and 7 bases, there was a span of 11 bases. Germline CDR1 and CDR2: SEHNR and FQNEAQ (reference sequence). General study points: Dominant CDR3 motifs occupied more repertoire in irradiated than control tumors. Compared with controls, irradiated tumors showed greater TCR clonality.

The TCR comes from a woman aged 45-60 years with renal cell carcinoma. Specimen: tumor tissue, collected from a patient whose treatment included radiotherapy and nephrectomy. The gene calls are TRBV7-9 and TRBJ1-1; D not certain. CDR3 protein: CASSPRAVEAFF. The CDR3 nucleotides are TGTGCCAGCAGCCCACGGGCAGTTGAAGCTTTCTTT.